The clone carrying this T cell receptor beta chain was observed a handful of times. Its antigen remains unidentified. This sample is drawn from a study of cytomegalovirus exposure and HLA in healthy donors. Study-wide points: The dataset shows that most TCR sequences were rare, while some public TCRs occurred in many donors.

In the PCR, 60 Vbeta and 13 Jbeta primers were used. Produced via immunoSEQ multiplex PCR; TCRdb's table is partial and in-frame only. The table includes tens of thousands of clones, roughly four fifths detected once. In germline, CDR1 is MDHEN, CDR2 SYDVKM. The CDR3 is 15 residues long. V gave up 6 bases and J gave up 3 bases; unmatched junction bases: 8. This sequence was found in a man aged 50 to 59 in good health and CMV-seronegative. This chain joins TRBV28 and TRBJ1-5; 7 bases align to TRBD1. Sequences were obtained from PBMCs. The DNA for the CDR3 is TGTGCCAGCAGGTGGACGACAGGGTCCAATCAGCCCCAGCATTTT. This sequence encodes CASRWTTGSNQPQHF.